These 19 T cell receptor beta chains were sequenced from one sample in a study of beta chain features in type 1 diabetes. All of the isolated RNA was reverse transcribed, so expressed TCRB transcripts were sequenced. This table comes from immunoSEQ multiplex PCR, and its TCRdb copy is limited to in-frame clones, with some not included. In the table there are roughly 610,000 clones, about 16% of which are singletons. Sequencing was carried out using naive CD4+ T cells from blood. The receptors stem from a man aged 18 to 35 in good health.

This clone was observed a handful of times. The V gene is TRBV5-4, the J gene TRBJ1-5, with unresolved D. The V end lost 1 base, the J end lost 11 bases, and 16 bases lay between the germline ends. The CDR3 totals 14 residues. Germline CDR1 reads SGHNT; CDR2 reads YYREEE (reference sequence). CDR3 loop: CASSLPRNPPAQHF. Written as DNA, the CDR3 is TGTGCCAGCAGCTTGCCCCGGAACCCTCCTGCCCAGCATTTT.

This clone appeared once. This rearrangement joins TRBV7-2 to TRBJ2-7; D remains unclear. The CDR3 loop spans 14 amino acids. Trimming shortened V by 1 base and J by 3 bases, and 10 bases separated the two germline ends. Germline V gene sequence: CDR1 SGHTA, CDR2 FQGNSA. CDR3 DNA: TGTGCCAGCAGCTTAGACTACTACGGCTACGAGCAGTACTTC. Its translation is CASSLDYYGYEQYF.

This clone was seen a few times. The CDR3 sequence is CASRGQPTDTQYF. The CDR3 DNA reads TGTGCCAGCCGCGGACAGCCCACAGATACGCAGTATTTT. The V and J genes are TRBV7-2 and TRBJ2-3; D may be TRBD1 (6 bases). Germline V gene sequence: CDR1 SGHTA, CDR2 FQGNSA. With 8 bases removed from V and 2 bases from J, the gap between germline ends came to 11 bases. The CDR3 is 13 amino acids.

V is TRBV5-1 and J is TRBJ2-1, with TRBD1 matching over 8 bases. This CDR3 spans 16 amino acids. V lost 0 bases to trimming and J lost 9 bases; unmatched junction nucleotides: 11. Per the germline V gene, CDR1 is SGHRS and CDR2 is YFSETQ. Here the CDR3 reads CASSLAGSRGLGEQFF. In nucleotides, the CDR3 is TGCGCCAGCAGCTTGGCCGGAAGCAGGGGGCTAGGTGAGCAGTTCTTC. Combining the CDR3 with reference TRBV5-1 and TRBJ2-1 gives the whole variable domain KAGVTQTPRYLIKTRGQQVTLSCSPISGHRSVSWYQQTPGQGLQFLFEYFSETQRNKGNFPGRFSGRQFSNSRSEMNVSTLELGDSALYLCASSLAGSRGLGEQFFGPGTRLTVL.

CDR3 sequence: CASSLIRGASGSYEQYF. CDR3 nucleotides: TGTGCCAGCAGCTTAATTCGCGGGGCTAGCGGATCCTACGAGCAGTACTTC. This chain uses TRBV11-2 with TRBJ2-7; 7 bases match TRBD2. V gave up 2 bases and J gave up 1 base; unmatched junction bases: 11. CDR3 size: 17 residues. CDR1 is SGHAT, CDR2 FQNNGV, per germline.

The chain joins TRBV4-3 to TRBJ1-2, with D unresolved. The CDR3 runs 15 residues. V shed 5 bases and J shed 1 base, with 14 bases lying between them. Germline V gives CDR1 LGHNA, CDR2 YSLEER. CDR3 DNA sequence: TGCGCCAGCAGCACAACCTCGGGCCATAACTATGGCTACACCTTC. This encodes CASSTTSGHNYGYTF.

This clone was counted only a few times. V is TRBV29-1 and J is TRBJ1-2; 9 positions agree with TRBD1. The CDR3 length is 14 residues. The junction had 7 bases not matched to a gene; V was cut back by 6 bases and J by 2 bases. The germline CDR1 and CDR2 sequences are SQVTM and ANQGSEA. In DNA, the CDR3 is TGCAGCGTGCCTACAGGGGGCTTGAACTATGGCTACACCTTC. This gives the protein CSVPTGGLNYGYTF.

This clone was seen a handful of times. This sample also contains other DNA sequences that code for the same CDR3. The V and J genes are TRBV7-3 and TRBJ2-3, with D possibly TRBD2 on 6 matching bases. The length of the CDR3 is 14 residues. With 5 bases removed from V and 3 bases from J, the gap between germline ends came to 12 bases. Germline V gene sequence: CDR1 SGHTA, CDR2 FQGTGA. CDR3 sequence (DNA): TGTGCCAGCAGCCTCAACGGGAGAACAGATACGCAGTATTTT. Its protein is CASSLNGRTDTQYF.

This clone showed up just a few times. The J gene is TRBJ2-7, the V gene TRBV10-3, with 9 bases that match TRBD1. In germline, CDR1 is ENHRY, CDR2 SYGVKD. J gave up 3 bases and V 4 bases, and 7 bases lay outside the gene matches. The CDR3 spans 15 residues. The CDR3 is CAISVGQGHFYEQYF. The CDR3 bases are TGTGCCATCAGTGTTGGACAGGGGCACTTCTACGAGCAGTACTTC.

The rearrangement links TRBV11-2 to TRBJ2-3; TRBD2 agrees at 12 bases. This CDR3 is 14 amino acids long. Germline values: CDR1 SGHAT, CDR2 FQNNGV. With V trimmed by 6 bases and J by 8 bases, 6 bases remained unmatched. CDR3: CASSGTSGHGTQYF. As DNA, the CDR3 is TGTGCCAGCAGTGGGACTAGCGGGCATGGTACGCAGTATTTT.

The genes are TRBV5-1 and TRBJ2-3; TRBD2 matches 8 bases. V lost 5 bases and J lost 0; bases outside the gene matches: 2. The V gene's germline CDR1 is SGHRS and CDR2 YFSETQ. The CDR3 is 14 amino acids. The CDR3 loop is CASRPSGSTDTQYF. The DNA for the CDR3 is TGCGCCAGCAGACCTAGCGGGAGCACAGATACGCAGTATTTT.

The gene calls are TRBV25-1 and TRBJ2-7; possibly TRBD1 or TRBD2 for D (6 bases each). The CDR3 covers 16 residues. In germline, CDR1 is MGHDK, CDR2 SYGVNS. Trimming removed 2 bases from V and 2 bases from J, with 16 bases in between. The CDR3 loop reads CASSEIWGALPYEQYF. CDR3 DNA sequence: TGTGCCAGCAGTGAAATATGGGGGGCTCTCCCCTACGAGCAGTACTTC.

Comment on this clone: An end of the junction differs from the germline gene, which may be a read error. This rearrangement joins TRBV19 to TRBJ2-7; TRBD1 matches 7 bases. This CDR3 has 14 amino acids. Germline V gene lookup returns CDR1 LNHDA and CDR2 SQIVND (reference sequence). The CDR3 DNA sequence: TGTGCCAGTAGGGCCGGGACAGTATCCTCCGAGCAGTACTTC. Encoded protein: CASRAGTVSSEQYF.

The chain combines TRBV5-1 with TRBJ2-7; D gene uncertain. Trimming took off 0 bases at V and 6 bases at J, with 10 bases between the two ends. The V gene's germline CDR1 is SGHRS and CDR2 YFSETQ. This CDR3 region has 13 residues. CDR3 coding DNA: TGCGCCAGCAGCTTGGGCAAGGTTTCCGAGCAGTACTTC. Residues: CASSLGKVSEQYF. Filled out from reference TRBV5-1 and TRBJ2-7, the complete variable domain reads KAGVTQTPRYLIKTRGQQVTLSCSPISGHRSVSWYQQTPGQGLQFLFEYFSETQRNKGNFPGRFSGRQFSNSRSEMNVSTLELGDSALYLCASSLGKVSEQYFGPGTRLTVT.

The rearrangement uses TRBV5-4 and TRBJ2-1; TRBD2 agrees at 8 bases. CDR1 and CDR2 from the germline V gene are SGHNT and YYREEE (reference sequence). Trimming took 6 bases from V and 12 from J; bases not matched to a gene: 11. CDR3 length: 13 amino acids. The CDR3 is CASNSGGATRQFF. Written as DNA, the CDR3 is TGTGCCAGCAACTCCGGGGGGGCCACCCGGCAGTTCTTC.

This clone was seen a handful of times. This chain joins TRBV7-9 and TRBJ2-5, with 8 bases lining up with TRBD1. Germline CDR1 reads SEHNR; CDR2 reads FQNEAQ (reference sequence). V shed 4 bases and J 2 bases; nucleotides not matched to a gene: 9. This CDR3 contains 16 residues. CDR3 nucleotides: TGTGCCAGCAGCTCGACCGGGACAGGAGGTCAAGAGACCCAGTACTTC. This sequence encodes CASSSTGTGGQETQYF.

In this sample, this clone turned up a few times. V is TRBV29-1 and J is TRBJ1-5, with 10 bases identical to TRBD1. CDR1 is SQVTM and CDR2 is ANQGSEA in the germline V gene. The CDR3 sequence is 13 residues long. After removal of 4 bases from V and 5 bases from J, the junction contained 2 bases not matched to a gene. This CDR3 is CSVGDRGDQPQHF. The CDR3 DNA sequence: TGCAGCGTTGGGGACAGGGGTGATCAGCCCCAGCATTTT. Combining the CDR3 with reference TRBV29-1 and TRBJ1-5 gives the whole variable domain SAVISQKPSRDICQRGTSLTIQCQVDSQVTMMFWYRQQPGQSLTLIATANQGSEATYESGFVIDKFPISRPNLTFSTLTVSNMSPEDSSIYLCSVGDRGDQPQHFGDGTRLSIL.

V usage is TRBV11-2 and J usage is TRBJ2-7; D not resolved. The CDR3 consists of 12 residues. Trimming pared 1 base from V and 6 bases from J, leaving 7 bases between. CDR1 is SGHAT and CDR2 is FQNNGV in the germline V gene. CDR3 nucleotide sequence: TGTGCCAGCAGCTTAGCGCGGTCCGAGCAGTACTTC. Protein sequence: CASSLARSEQYF.

The table lists this clone with a few counts. This chain uses TRBV15 with TRBJ1-4; 7 nucleotides match TRBD1. CDR1 LNHNV and CDR2 YYDKDF come from the germline V gene (reference sequence). V gave up 0 bases and J gave up 8 bases; unmatched junction bases: 9. The CDR3 contains 16 residues. This CDR3 reads CATSRDGTGVKEKLFF. In DNA form, the CDR3 reads TGTGCCACCAGCAGAGATGGTACAGGGGTGAAAGAAAAACTGTTTTTT.